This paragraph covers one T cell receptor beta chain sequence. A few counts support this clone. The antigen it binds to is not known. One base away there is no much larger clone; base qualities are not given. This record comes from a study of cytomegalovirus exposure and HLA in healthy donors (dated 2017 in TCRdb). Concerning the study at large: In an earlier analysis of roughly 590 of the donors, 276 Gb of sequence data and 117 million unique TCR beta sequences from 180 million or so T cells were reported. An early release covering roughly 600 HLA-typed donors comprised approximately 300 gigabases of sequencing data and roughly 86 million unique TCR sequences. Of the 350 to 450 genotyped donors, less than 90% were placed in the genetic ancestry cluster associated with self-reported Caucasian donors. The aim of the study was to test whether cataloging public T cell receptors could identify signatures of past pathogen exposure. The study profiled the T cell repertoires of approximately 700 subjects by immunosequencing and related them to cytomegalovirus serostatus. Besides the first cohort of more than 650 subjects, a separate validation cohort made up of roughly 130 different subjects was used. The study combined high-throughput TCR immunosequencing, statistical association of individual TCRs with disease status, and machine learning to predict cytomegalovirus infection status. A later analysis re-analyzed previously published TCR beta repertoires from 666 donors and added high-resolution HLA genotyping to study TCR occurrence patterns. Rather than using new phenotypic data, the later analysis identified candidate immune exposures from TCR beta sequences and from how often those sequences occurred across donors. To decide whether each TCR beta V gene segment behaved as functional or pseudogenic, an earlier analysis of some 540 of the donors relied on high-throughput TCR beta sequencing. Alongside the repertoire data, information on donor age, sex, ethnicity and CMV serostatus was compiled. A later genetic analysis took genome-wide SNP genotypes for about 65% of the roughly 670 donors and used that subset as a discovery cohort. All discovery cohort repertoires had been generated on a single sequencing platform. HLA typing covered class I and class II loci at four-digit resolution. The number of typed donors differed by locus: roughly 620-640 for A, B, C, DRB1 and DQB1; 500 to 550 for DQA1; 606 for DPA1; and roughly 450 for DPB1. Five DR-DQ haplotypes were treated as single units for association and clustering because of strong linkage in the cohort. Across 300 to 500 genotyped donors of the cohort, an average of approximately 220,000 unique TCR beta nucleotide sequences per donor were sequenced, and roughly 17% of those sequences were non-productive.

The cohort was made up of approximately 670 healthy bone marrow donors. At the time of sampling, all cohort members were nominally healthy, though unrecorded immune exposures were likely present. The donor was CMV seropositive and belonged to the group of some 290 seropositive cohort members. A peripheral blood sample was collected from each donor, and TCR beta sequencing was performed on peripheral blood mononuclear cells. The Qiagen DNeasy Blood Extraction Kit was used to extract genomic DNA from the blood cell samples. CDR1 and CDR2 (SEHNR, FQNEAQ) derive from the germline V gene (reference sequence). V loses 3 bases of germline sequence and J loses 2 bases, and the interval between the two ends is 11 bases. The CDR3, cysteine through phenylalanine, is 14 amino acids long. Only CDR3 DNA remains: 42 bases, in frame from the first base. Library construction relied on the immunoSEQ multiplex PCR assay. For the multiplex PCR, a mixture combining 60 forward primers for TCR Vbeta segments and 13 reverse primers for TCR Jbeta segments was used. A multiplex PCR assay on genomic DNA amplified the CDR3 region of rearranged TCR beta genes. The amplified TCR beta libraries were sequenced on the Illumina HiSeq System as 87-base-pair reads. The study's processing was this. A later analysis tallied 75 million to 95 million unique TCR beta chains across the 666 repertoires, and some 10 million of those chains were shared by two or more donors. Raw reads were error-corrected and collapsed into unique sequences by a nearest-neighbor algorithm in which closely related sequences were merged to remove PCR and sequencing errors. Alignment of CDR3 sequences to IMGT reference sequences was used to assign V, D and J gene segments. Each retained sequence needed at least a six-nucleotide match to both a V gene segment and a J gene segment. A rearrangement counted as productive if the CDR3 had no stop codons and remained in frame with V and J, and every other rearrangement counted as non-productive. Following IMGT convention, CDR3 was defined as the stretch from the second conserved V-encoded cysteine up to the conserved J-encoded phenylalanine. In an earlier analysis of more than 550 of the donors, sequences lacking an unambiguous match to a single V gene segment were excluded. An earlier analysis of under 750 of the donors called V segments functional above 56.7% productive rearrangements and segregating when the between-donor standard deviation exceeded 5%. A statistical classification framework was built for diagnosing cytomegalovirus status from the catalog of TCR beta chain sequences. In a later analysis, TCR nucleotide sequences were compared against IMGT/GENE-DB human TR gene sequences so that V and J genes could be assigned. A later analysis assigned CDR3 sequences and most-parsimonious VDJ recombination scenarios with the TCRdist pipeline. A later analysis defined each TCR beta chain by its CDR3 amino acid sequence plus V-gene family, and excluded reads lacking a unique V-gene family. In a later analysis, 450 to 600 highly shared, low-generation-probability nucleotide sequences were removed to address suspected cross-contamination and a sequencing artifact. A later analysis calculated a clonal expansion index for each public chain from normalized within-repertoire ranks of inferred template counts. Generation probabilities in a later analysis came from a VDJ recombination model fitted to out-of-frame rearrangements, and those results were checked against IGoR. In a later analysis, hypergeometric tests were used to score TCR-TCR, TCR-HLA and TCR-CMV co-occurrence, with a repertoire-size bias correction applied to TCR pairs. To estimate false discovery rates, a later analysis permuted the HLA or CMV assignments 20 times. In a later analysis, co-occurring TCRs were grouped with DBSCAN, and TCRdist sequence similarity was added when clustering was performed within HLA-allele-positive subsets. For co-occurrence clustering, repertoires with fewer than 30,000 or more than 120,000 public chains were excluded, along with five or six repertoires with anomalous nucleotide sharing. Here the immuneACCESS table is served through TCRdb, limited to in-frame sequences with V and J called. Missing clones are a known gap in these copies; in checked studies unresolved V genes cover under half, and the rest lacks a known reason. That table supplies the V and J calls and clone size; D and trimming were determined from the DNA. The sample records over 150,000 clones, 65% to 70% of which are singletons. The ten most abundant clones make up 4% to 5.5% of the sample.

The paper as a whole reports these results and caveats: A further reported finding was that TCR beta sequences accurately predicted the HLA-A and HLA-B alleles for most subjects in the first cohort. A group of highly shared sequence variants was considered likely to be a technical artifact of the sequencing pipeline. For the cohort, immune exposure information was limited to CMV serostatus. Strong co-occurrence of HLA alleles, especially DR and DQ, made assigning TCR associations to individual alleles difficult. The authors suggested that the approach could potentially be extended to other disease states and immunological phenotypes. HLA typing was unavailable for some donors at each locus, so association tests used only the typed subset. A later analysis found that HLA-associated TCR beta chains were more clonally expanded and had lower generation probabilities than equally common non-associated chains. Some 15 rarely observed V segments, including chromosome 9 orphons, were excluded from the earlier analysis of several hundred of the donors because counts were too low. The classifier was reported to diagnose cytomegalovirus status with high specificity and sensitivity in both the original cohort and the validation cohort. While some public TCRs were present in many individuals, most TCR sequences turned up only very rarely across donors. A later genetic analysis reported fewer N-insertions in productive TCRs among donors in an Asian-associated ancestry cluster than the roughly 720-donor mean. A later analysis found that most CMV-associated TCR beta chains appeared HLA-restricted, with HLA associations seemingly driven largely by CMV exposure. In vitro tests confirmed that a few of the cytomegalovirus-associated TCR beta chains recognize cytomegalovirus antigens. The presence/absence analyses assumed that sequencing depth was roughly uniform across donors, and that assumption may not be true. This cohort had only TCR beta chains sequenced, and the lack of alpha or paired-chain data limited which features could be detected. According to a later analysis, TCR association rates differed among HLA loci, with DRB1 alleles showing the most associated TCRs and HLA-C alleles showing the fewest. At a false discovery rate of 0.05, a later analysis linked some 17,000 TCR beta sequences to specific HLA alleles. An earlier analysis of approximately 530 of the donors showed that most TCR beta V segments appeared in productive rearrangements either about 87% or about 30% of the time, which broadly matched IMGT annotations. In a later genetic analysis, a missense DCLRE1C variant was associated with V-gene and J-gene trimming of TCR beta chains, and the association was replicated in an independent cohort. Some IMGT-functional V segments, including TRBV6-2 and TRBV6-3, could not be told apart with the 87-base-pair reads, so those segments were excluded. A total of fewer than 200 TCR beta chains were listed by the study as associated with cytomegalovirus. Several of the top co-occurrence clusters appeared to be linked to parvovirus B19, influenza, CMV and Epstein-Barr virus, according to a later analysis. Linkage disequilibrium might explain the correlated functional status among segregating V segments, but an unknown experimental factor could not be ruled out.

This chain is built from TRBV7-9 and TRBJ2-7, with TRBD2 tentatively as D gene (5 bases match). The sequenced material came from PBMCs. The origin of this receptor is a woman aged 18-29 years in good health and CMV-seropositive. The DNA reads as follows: TGTGCCAGCAGCTTTGGAGGTTTGACCTACGAGCAGTACTTC. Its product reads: CASSFGGLTYEQYF. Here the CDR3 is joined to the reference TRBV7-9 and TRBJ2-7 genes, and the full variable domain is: DTGVSQNPRHKITKRGQNVTFRCDPISEHNRLYWYRQTLGQGPEFLTYFQNEAQLEKSRLLSDRFSAERPKGSFSTLEIQRTEQGDSAMYLCASSFGGLTYEQYFGPGTRLTVT.